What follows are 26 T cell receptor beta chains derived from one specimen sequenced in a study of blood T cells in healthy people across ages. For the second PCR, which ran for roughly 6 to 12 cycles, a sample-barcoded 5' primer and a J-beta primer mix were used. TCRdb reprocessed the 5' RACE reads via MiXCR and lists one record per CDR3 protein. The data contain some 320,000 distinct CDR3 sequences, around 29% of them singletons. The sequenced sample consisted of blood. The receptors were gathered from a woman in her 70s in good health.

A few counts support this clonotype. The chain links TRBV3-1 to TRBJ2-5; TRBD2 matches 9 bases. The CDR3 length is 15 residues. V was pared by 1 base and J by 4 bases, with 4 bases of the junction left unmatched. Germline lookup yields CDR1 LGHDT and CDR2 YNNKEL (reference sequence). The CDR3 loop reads CASSQVAGDSETQYF. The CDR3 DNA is TGTGCCAGCAGCCAAGTAGCGGGAGATTCAGAGACCCAGTACTTC.

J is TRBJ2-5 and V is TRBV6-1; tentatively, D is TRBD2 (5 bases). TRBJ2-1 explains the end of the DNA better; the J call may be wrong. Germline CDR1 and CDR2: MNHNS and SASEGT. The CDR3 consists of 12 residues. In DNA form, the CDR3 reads TGTGCCAGCAGTGCTCATGGGGAGGAGCAGTTCTTC. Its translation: CASSAHGEEQFF.

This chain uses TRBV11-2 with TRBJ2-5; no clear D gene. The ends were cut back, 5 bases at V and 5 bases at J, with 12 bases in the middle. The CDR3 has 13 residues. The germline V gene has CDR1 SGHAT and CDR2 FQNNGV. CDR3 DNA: TGTGCCAGCAGCCTATTTAGGCAGGAGACCCAGTACTTC. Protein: CASSLFRQETQYF.

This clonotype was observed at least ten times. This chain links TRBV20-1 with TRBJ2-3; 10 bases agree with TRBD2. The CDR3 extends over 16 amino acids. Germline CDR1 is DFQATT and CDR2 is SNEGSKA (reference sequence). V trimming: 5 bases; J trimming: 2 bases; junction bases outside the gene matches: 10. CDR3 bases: TGCAGTGCTTTTCCTCCCGGACTAGCGGTCACAGATACGCAGTATTTT. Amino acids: CSAFPPGLAVTDTQYF.

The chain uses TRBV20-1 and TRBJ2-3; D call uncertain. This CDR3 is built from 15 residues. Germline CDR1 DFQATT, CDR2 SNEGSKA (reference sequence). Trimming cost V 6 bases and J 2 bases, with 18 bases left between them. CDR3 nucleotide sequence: TGCAGTGCCTCTCCCGGGTCCGGCTTCACAGATACGCAGTATTTT. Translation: CSASPGSGFTDTQYF.

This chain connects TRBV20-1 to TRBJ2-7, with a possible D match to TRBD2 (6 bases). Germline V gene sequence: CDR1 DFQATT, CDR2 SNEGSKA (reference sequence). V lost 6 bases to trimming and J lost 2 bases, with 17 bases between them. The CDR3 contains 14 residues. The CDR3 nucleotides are TGCAGTGCCTTTTCCCAAGCGGGCCCCTACGAGCAGTACTTC. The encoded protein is CSAFSQAGPYEQYF.

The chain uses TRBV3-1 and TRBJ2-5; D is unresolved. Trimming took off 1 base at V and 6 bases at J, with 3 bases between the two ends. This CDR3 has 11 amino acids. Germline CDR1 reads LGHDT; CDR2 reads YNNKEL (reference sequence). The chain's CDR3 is CASSQGKTQYF. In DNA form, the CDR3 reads TGTGCCAGCAGCCAAGGGAAGACCCAGTACTTC.

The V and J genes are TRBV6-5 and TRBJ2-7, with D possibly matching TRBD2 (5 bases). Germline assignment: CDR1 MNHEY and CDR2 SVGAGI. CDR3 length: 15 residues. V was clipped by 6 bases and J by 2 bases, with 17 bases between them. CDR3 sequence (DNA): TGTGCCAGCAGGTTAGACCGGGATTCGACCTACGAGCAGTACTTC. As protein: CASRLDRDSTYEQYF.

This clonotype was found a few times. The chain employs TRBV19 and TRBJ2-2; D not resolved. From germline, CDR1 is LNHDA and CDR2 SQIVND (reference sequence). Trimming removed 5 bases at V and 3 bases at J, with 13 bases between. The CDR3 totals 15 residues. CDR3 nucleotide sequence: TGTGCCAGTAGTTCCACACCGGCTTACACCGGGGAGCTGTTTTTT. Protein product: CASSSTPAYTGELFF.

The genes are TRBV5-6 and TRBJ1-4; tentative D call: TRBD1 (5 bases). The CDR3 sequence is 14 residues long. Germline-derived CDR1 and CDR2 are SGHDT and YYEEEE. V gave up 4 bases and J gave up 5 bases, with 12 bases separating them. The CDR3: CASSLRDGNEKLFF. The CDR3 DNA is TGTGCCAGCAGCCTCCGGGACGGGAATGAAAAACTGTTTTTT.

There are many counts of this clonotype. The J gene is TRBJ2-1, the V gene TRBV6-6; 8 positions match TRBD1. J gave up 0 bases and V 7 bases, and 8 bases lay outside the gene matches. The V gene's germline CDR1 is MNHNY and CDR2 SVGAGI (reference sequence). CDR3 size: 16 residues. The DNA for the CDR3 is TGTGCCAGCATGGTTCGACAGGGGAGCTCCTACAATGAGCAGTTCTTC. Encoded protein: CASMVRQGSSYNEQFF.

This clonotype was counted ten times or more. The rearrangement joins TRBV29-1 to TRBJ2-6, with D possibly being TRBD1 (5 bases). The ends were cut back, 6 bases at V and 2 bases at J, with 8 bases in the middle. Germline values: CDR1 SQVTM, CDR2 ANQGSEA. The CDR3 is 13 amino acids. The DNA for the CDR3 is TGCAGCGTCCGCAGGGCTGGGGCCAACGTCCTGACTTTC. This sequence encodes CSVRRAGANVLTF.

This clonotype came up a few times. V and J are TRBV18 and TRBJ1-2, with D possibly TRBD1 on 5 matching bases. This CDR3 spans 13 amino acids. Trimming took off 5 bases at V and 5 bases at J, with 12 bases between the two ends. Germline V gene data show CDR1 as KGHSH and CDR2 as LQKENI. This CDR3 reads CASSETVLYGYTF. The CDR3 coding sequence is TGTGCCAGCTCAGAGACAGTTCTATATGGCTACACCTTC.

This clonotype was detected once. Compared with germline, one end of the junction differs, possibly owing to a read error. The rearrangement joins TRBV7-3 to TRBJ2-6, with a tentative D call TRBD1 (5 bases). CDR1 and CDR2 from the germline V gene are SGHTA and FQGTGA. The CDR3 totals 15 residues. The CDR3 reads CASSLKGAGATVLTF. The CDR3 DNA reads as TGTGCCAGCAGCTTAAAAGGGGCTGGGGCCACCGTCCTGACTTTC.

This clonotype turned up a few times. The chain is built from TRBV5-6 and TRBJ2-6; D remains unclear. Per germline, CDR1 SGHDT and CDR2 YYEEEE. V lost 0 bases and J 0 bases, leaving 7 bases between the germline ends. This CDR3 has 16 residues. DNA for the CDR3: TGTGCCAGCAGCTTGGTCCGCTCCTCTGGGGCCAACGTCCTGACTTTC. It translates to CASSLVRSSGANVLTF.

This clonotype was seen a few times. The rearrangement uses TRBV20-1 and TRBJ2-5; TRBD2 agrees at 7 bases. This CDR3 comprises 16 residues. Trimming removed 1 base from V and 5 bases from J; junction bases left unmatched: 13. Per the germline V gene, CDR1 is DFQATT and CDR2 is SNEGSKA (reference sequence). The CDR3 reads CSARGSGGRAGETQYF. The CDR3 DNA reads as TGCAGTGCTAGAGGCTCGGGAGGACGAGCAGGGGAGACCCAGTACTTC.

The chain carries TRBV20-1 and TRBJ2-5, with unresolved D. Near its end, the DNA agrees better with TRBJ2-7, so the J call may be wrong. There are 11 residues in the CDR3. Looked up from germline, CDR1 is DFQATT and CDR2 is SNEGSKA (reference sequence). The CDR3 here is CSAKVVGEQYF. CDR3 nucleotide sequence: TGCAGTGCTAAGGTAGTCGGCGAGCAGTACTTC.

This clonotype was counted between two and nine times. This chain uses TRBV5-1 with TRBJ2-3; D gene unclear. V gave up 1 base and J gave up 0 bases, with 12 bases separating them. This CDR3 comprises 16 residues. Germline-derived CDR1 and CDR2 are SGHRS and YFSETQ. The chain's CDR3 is CASSLTPGRSTDTQYF. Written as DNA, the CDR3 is TGCGCCAGCAGCTTGACTCCGGGCCGGAGCACAGATACGCAGTATTTT.

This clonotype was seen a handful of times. This CDR3 reads CASSPLIHTGSETQYF. CDR3 nucleotides: TGTGCCAGCAGCCCCCTAATACACACAGGGTCAGAGACCCAGTACTTC. The chain uses TRBV11-2 and TRBJ2-5, with D possibly being TRBD1 (6 bases). Germline CDR1 SGHAT, CDR2 FQNNGV. The CDR3 covers 16 residues. V lost 5 bases to trimming and J lost 4 bases, with 20 bases between them.

In DNA, the CDR3 is TGTGCCAGCAGTCGGACAGCTCCCGGGAGCACTGAAGCTTTCTTT. It encodes CASSRTAPGSTEAFF. The rearrangement links TRBV3-1 to TRBJ1-1; tentative D call: TRBD1 (6 bases). The CDR3 contains 15 residues. CDR1 and CDR2 (germline): LGHDT, YNNKEL (reference sequence). Trimming took 6 bases from V and 4 from J, leaving 18 bases between them.

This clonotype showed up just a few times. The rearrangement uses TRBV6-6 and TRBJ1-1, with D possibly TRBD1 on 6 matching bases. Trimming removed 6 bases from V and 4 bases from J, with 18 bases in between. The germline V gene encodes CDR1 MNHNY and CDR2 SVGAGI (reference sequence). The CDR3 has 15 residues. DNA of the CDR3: TGTGCCAGCAGCAACAGGGACGGGGTAGTCACTGAAGCTTTCTTT. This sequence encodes CASSNRDGVVTEAFF.

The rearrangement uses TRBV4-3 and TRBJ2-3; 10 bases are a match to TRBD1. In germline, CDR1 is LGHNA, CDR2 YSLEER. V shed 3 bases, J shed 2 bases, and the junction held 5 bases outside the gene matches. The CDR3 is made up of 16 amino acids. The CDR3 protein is CASSHLGQGSTDTQYF. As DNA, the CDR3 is TGCGCCAGCAGCCACCTGGGACAGGGGTCCACAGATACGCAGTATTTT.

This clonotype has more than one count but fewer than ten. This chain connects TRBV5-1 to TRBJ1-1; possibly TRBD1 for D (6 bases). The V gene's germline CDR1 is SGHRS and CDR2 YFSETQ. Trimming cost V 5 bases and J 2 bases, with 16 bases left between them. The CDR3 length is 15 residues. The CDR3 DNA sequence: TGCGCCAGCAGACCCTCGACAGGACCCAACACTGAAGCTTTCTTT. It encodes CASRPSTGPNTEAFF.

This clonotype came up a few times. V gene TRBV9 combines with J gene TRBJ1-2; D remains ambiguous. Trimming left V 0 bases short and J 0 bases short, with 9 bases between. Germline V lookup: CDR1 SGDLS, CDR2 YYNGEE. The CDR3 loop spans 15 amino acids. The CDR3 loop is CASSVGGAANYGYTF. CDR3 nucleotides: TGTGCCAGCAGCGTAGGTGGTGCCGCTAACTATGGCTACACCTTC. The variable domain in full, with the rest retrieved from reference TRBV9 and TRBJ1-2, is DSGVTQTPKHLITATGQRVTLRCSPRSGDLSVYWYQQSLDQGLQFLIQYYNGEERAKGNILERFSAQQFPDLHSELNLSSLELGDSALYFCASSVGGAANYGYTFGSGTRLTVV.

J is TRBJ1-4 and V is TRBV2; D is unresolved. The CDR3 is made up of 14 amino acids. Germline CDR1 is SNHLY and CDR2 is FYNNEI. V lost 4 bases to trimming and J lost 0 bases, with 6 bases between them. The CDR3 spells CASSVGATNEKLFF. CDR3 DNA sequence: TGTGCCAGCAGTGTCGGTGCAACTAATGAAAAACTGTTTTTT.

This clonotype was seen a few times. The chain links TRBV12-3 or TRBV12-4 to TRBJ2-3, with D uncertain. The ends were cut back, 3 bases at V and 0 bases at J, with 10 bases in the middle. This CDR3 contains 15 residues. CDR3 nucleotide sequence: TGTGCCAGCAGTTTCCCGGAGCGAAGCACAGATACGCAGTATTTT. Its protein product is CASSFPERSTDTQYF.